Below, 20 T cell receptor beta chains from the same sample are listed, as sequenced in a study of blood T cells in healthy people across ages. Primers used in a second PCR of roughly 6 to 11 cycles were a sample-barcoded 5' primer and a J-beta primer mix. TCRdb re-called the 5' RACE reads through MiXCR, storing one row per CDR3 protein. The sample records around 1,500,000 distinct CDR3 sequences, 42% being singletons. Sequenced: blood. The receptors here all came from a woman aged 18-29 years in good health.

The rearrangement links TRBV20-1 to TRBJ2-3; possible D gene TRBD2, 5 bases. The CDR3 is made up of 14 amino acids. V was cut by 1 base and J by 6 bases, with 14 bases left in between. Germline V gene sequence: CDR1 DFQATT, CDR2 SNEGSKA (reference sequence). The CDR3 is CSARGLAQTDTQYF. DNA of the CDR3: TGCAGTGCTAGAGGGCTAGCCCAAACTGATACGCAGTATTTT.

The chain links TRBV28 to TRBJ1-1, with D possibly being TRBD1 (6 bases). CDR1 and CDR2 from the germline V gene are MDHEN and SYDVKM. This CDR3 contains 15 residues. V was shortened by 3 bases and J by 4 bases, with 15 bases between the two germline ends. The CDR3 sequence is CASSFQGRMGTEAFF. Written as DNA, the CDR3 is TGTGCCAGCAGTTTTCAGGGGCGCATGGGCACTGAAGCTTTCTTT.

The genes are TRBV27 and TRBJ2-5, with D unresolved. Germline CDR1 MNHEY, CDR2 SMNVEV (reference sequence). The V gene lost 2 bases and the J gene lost 1 base, with 8 bases spanning the gap. This CDR3 contains 14 residues. CDR3 in amino acids: CASSLRRSQETQYF. CDR3 bases: TGTGCCAGCAGTTTACGGCGGTCCCAAGAGACCCAGTACTTC.

In this sample, this clonotype turned up a few times. The chain uses TRBV3-1 and TRBJ2-1, with no clear D. The CDR3 has 13 residues. V lost 1 base to trimming and J lost 5 bases, with 6 bases between them. Germline V gives CDR1 LGHDT, CDR2 YNNKEL (reference sequence). The CDR3 DNA reads TGTGCCAGCAGCCAAGCCGAACACAATGAGCAGTTCTTC. Protein sequence: CASSQAEHNEQFF.

The genes are TRBV7-3 and TRBJ2-3; D is tentatively TRBD1 or TRBD2 (6 bases each). This CDR3 region has 18 residues. Per germline, CDR1 SGHTA and CDR2 FQGTGA. Trimming shortened V by 2 bases and J by 2 bases, and 20 bases separated the two germline ends. CDR3 region: CASSLFGFVGGFTDTQYF. CDR3 nucleotides: TGTGCCAGCAGCTTATTCGGGTTTGTGGGGGGCTTCACAGATACGCAGTATTTT.

The V and J genes are TRBV6-2 or TRBV6-3 and TRBJ2-3; D might be TRBD1 or TRBD2, each matching 5 bases. V was shortened by 3 bases and J by 4 bases, with 14 bases between the two germline ends. The CDR3 loop spans 15 amino acids. CDR1 MNHEY and CDR2 SVGEGT come from the germline V gene. CDR3 loop: CASSYEGTGADTQYF. The CDR3 DNA is TGTGCCAGCAGTTATGAGGGGACCGGCGCAGATACGCAGTATTTT.

This chain connects TRBV11-2 to TRBJ2-1, with 11 bases identical to TRBD2. Germline loops: CDR1 SGHAT, CDR2 FQNNGV. This CDR3 contains 19 residues. Trimming cost V 4 bases and J 0 bases; bases outside gene matches: 11. The CDR3 loop is CASSSPSGRTFISYNEQFF. The CDR3 region has the DNA TGTGCCAGCAGCTCACCTAGCGGGAGGACCTTTATCTCCTACAATGAGCAGTTCTTC.

Details on this clonotype: A read error may explain this, as a much larger clone is one base away. The rearrangement joins TRBV6-2 or TRBV6-3 to TRBJ2-7; the D is unclear. The J call may be faulty, since TRBJ2-5 better matches the DNA end. CDR1 is MNHEY and CDR2 is SVGEGT in the germline V gene. CDR3 length: 13 amino acids. CDR3 amino acids: CAGSDPIQETQYF. The DNA for the CDR3 is TGTGCCGGCAGTGACCCTATTCAAGAGACCCAGTACTTC.

The sample holds one count of this clonotype. This chain links TRBV21-1 with TRBJ2-1; TRBD2 is the table's D call and was not checked against the DNA. TRBV21-1 is given as a pseudogene. The CDR3 covers 22 residues. This CDR3 reads CASSIGIGLAGGPRPSYNEQFF. CDR3 bases: TGTGCCAGCAGCATTGGGATTGGACTAGCGGGGGGGCCACGACCCTCCTACAATGAGCAGTTCTTC.

This clonotype showed up just a few times. This rearrangement joins TRBV24-1 to TRBJ2-3; D perhaps matches TRBD1 (6 bases). V was trimmed by 4 bases and J by 7 bases, leaving 14 bases between them. Germline loops: CDR1 KGHDR, CDR2 SFDVKD. The CDR3 covers 14 residues. The CDR3 loop reads CATSDSRGGHTQYF. The CDR3, as DNA: TGTGCCACCAGTGACTCCAGGGGTGGACATACGCAGTATTTT.

The chain is built from TRBV20-1 and TRBJ2-1; possibly TRBD1 for D (5 bases). Near its end, the DNA agrees better with TRBJ2-7, so the J call may be wrong. Germline CDR1 and CDR2: DFQATT and SNEGSKA (reference sequence). CDR3 length: 13 amino acids. CDR3 sequence: CSALPGLPGEQYF. The CDR3 DNA follows: TGCAGTGCTCTTCCGGGCCTACCAGGGGAGCAGTACTTC.

This CDR3 is CASSRQGPPNYGYTF. In DNA, the CDR3 is TGTGCCAGCAGTCGACAGGGCCCGCCTAACTATGGCTACACCTTC. V gene TRBV6-5 combines with J gene TRBJ1-2; 7 nucleotides match TRBD1. Germline CDR1 MNHEY, CDR2 SVGAGI. This CDR3 comprises 15 residues. With 5 bases clipped from V and 0 bases from J, the junction kept 6 bases outside the gene matches.

For this clonotype: This sequence may be a read error, since a much larger clone differs from it by one base. V usage is TRBV9 and J usage is TRBJ2-1; possible D gene TRBD2, 6 bases. Germline V gene sequence: CDR1 SGDLS, CDR2 YYNGEE. The CDR3 has 14 residues. Trimming left V 0 bases short and J 10 bases short, with 14 bases between. The CDR3 DNA follows: TGTGCCAGCAGCGTAGACGGCGGGATCTACGAGCAGTTCTTC. Translated: CASSVDGGIYEQFF. The whole variable domain, remainder taken from reference TRBV9 and TRBJ2-1, is DSGVTQTPKHLITATGQRVTLRCSPRSGDLSVYWYQQSLDQGLQFLIQYYNGEERAKGNILERFSAQQFPDLHSELNLSSLELGDSALYFCASSVDGGIYEQFFGPGTRLTVL.

V usage is TRBV20-1 and J usage is TRBJ1-1, with 7 bases lining up with TRBD1. Unmatched junction bases numbered 8, after V lost 0 bases and J lost 4 bases. Germline CDR1 reads DFQATT; CDR2 reads SNEGSKA (reference sequence). This CDR3 spans 15 amino acids. The CDR3 DNA sequence: TGCAGTGCTAGAGATATAACAGGGGCCCTCACTGAAGCTTTCTTT. This sequence encodes CSARDITGALTEAFF.

The chain recombines TRBV3-1 with TRBJ2-3; no clear D. The germline V gene has CDR1 LGHDT and CDR2 YNNKEL (reference sequence). The V end was cut by 2 bases, the J end by 1 base, with 7 bases between. This CDR3 has 14 residues. CDR3 nucleotides: TGTGCCAGCAGCCAACCCCTCCGCACAGATACGCAGTATTTT. Translating gives CASSQPLRTDTQYF.

This chain joins TRBV7-2 and TRBJ2-6; D uncertain. Germline values: CDR1 SGHTA, CDR2 FQGNSA. The V gene lost 5 bases and the J gene lost 0 bases, with 11 bases spanning the gap. The CDR3 loop spans 16 amino acids. DNA of the CDR3: TGTGCCAGCAGCGTACGACTGATCTCTGGGGCCAACGTCCTGACTTTC. Translating gives CASSVRLISGANVLTF.

This clonotype has only a few counts. The J gene is TRBJ2-1, the V gene TRBV20-1, with 14 bases matching TRBD2. Trimming at V came to 6 bases and at J to 2 bases, leaving 9 bases not matched to a gene. CDR3 size: 17 residues. In germline, CDR1 is DFQATT, CDR2 SNEGSKA (reference sequence). CDR3: CSAQGLAGVRAYNEQFF. DNA for the CDR3: TGCAGTGCGCAGGGACTAGCGGGAGTGCGGGCCTACAATGAGCAGTTCTTC.

This sequence joins TRBV12-3 or TRBV12-4 and TRBJ2-1, with 9 bases lining up with TRBD2. Trimming cost V 4 bases and J 6 bases; bases outside gene matches: 16. The CDR3 spans 18 residues. The CDR3 bases are TGTGCCAGCAGTTCGACCTCCCCGGAGCTAGCGGGATTCAATGAGCAGTTCTTC. Residues: CASSSTSPELAGFNEQFF.

The chain is built from TRBV12-3 or TRBV12-4 and TRBJ2-3; possible D gene TRBD1, 6 bases. This CDR3 has 16 residues. The ends were cut back, 5 bases at V and 2 bases at J, with 17 bases in the middle. CDR3 coding DNA: TGTGCCAGCAGTCCTCAGGGGTCCCTTTACACAGATACGCAGTATTTT. This gives the protein CASSPQGSLYTDTQYF.

The chain combines TRBV27 with TRBJ1-2; no reliable D call. The CDR3 loop spans 17 amino acids. V lost 0 bases and J lost 3, with 17 bases in between. Germline lookup yields CDR1 MNHEY and CDR2 SMNVEV (reference sequence). For the CDR3, the DNA is TGTGCCAGCAGTTTATCCATAACTCGAGGTCCGCACTATGGCTACACCTTC. Its translation: CASSLSITRGPHYGYTF.